The 19 T cell receptor beta chains given below trace back to one sample, sequenced in a study of blood T cell repertoires in COVID-19. Method: immunoSEQ multiplex PCR; TCRdb's copy keeps in-frame clones and lacks some. The sample lists approximately 260,000 clones, about nine tenths occurring once. The sequenced material came from PBMCs or T cells enriched from blood (not recorded which). The receptors shown here come from a middle-aged woman with acute COVID-19.

In nucleotides, the CDR3 is TGTGCCAGCAGCTTAGCGCAGCGGACCAACACCGGGGAGCTGTTTTTT. Protein product: CASSLAQRTNTGELFF. The V and J genes are TRBV7-2 and TRBJ2-2; tentatively, D is TRBD2 (5 bases). This CDR3 region has 16 residues. CDR1 is SGHTA, CDR2 FQGNSA, per germline. V shed 0 bases and J shed 2 bases, with 10 bases lying between them.

CDR3 bases: TGTGCTAGTGGTTTGGTACTGAGGCGGGAGAGTCACAATGAGCAGTTCTTC. It is translated as CASGLVLRRESHNEQFF. The chain uses TRBV12-5 and TRBJ2-1; 7 bases line up with TRBD2. With 0 bases clipped from V and 5 bases from J, the junction kept 10 bases outside the gene matches. Germline V CDR1 and CDR2: LGHNT, FRNRAP. The CDR3 has 17 amino acids.

This clone is a singleton in its sample. The chain uses TRBV21-1 and TRBJ1-1; the table's D call TRBD1 went unverified against the DNA. TRBV21-1 is recorded as a pseudogene. The CDR3 length is 18 residues. The DNA for the CDR3 is TGTGCCAGCAGCAAGAGAATAAGGAGGCAGGGGAGATGGACTGAAGCTTTCTTT. Translating it yields CASSKRIRRQGRWTEAFF.

The chain carries TRBV19 and TRBJ2-2, with TRBD1 matching 9 bases. V shed 7 bases, J shed 6 bases, and the junction held 9 bases outside the gene matches. The CDR3 has 15 amino acids. The germline V gene has CDR1 LNHDA and CDR2 SQIVND (reference sequence). DNA for the CDR3: TGTGCCAGTACTGCCGGGACAGGGCTTTCCGGGGAGCTGTTTTTT. Amino acids: CASTAGTGLSGELFF.

V usage is TRBV19 and J usage is TRBJ1-2; 7 bases are a match to TRBD1. This CDR3 has 14 residues. Germline V gene sequence: CDR1 LNHDA, CDR2 SQIVND (reference sequence). The V segment lost 3 bases and the J segment 5 bases; nucleotides outside the gene matches: 6. The CDR3 bases are TGTGCCAGTAGTATCAGGACAGGAGGGTATGGCTACACCTTC. Translation: CASSIRTGGYGYTF.

There are a few counts of this clone. The chain combines TRBV9 with TRBJ2-2; 8 bases line up with TRBD2. The CDR3 is made up of 15 amino acids. Germline V lookup: CDR1 SGDLS, CDR2 YYNGEE. With 0 bases clipped from V and 5 bases from J, the junction kept 3 bases outside the gene matches. In DNA, the CDR3 is TGTGCCAGCAGCGTAGGACTAGCGCAGACCGGGGAGCTGTTTTTT. Amino acid sequence: CASSVGLAQTGELFF.

The chain joins TRBV7-6 to TRBJ2-1; D may be TRBD2 (6 bases). This CDR3 spans 16 amino acids. Trimming removed 1 base at V and 6 bases at J, with 16 bases between. Germline values: CDR1 SGHVS, CDR2 FNYEAQ. DNA of the CDR3: TGTGCCAGCAGCTTAGGGGTCGGGAGAACTTCCAATGAGCAGTTCTTC. Protein: CASSLGVGRTSNEQFF.

CDR3 residues: CASSPSPASADTQYF. In DNA, the CDR3 is TGTGCCAGCAGCCCGTCCCCGGCTAGTGCAGATACGCAGTATTTT. The chain employs TRBV5-4 and TRBJ2-3, with D hard to call. The V end was cut by 4 bases, the J end by 4 bases, with 16 bases between. CDR3 length equals 15 residues. Germline CDR1 and CDR2: SGHNT and YYREEE (reference sequence).

The rearrangement links TRBV18 to TRBJ1-2, with 9 bases identical to TRBD1. Unmatched junction bases numbered 9, after V lost 3 bases and J lost 4 bases. CDR1 is KGHSH and CDR2 is LQKENI in the germline V gene. This CDR3 is 16 amino acids long. CDR3 region: CASSPTAGQGLYGYTF. Here the CDR3 DNA reads TGTGCCAGCTCACCCACGGCGGGACAGGGACTCTATGGCTACACCTTC.

CDR3: CASSLSGDSYNEQFF. CDR3 sequence (DNA): TGTGCCAGCAGCTTAAGCGGAGACTCCTACAATGAGCAGTTCTTC. V and J are TRBV7-2 and TRBJ2-1; possibly TRBD2 for D (5 bases). Trimming removed 2 bases from V and 0 bases from J, with 8 bases in between. CDR1 and CDR2 from the germline V gene are SGHTA and FQGNSA. The CDR3 totals 15 residues. The whole variable domain, filled in from reference TRBV7-2 and TRBJ2-1, reads GAGVSQSPSNKVTEKGKDVELRCDPISGHTALYWYRQSLGQGLEFLIYFQGNSAPDKSGLPSDRFSAERTGGSVSTLTIQRTQQEDSAVYLCASSLSGDSYNEQFFGPGTRLTVL.

The V gene is TRBV5-1, the J gene TRBJ2-2; perhaps TRBD1 as D (5 bases). This CDR3 contains 15 residues. V was pared by 1 base and J by 3 bases, with 10 bases between. In germline, CDR1 is SGHRS, CDR2 YFSETQ. The DNA of the CDR3 is TGCGCCAGCAGCTTGCAGGACACAGACACCGGGGAGCTGTTTTTT. The encoded protein is CASSLQDTDTGELFF.

The chain combines TRBV4-1 with TRBJ1-3; D might be TRBD1 (6 bases). Germline V CDR1 and CDR2: MGHRA, YSYEKL. V lost 4 bases, J lost 5 bases, and 15 bases lay in between. The CDR3 spans 15 residues. As DNA, the CDR3 is TGCGCCAGCAGCCTCGGACAGCCGGGGCGAAACACCATATATTTT. Amino acid sequence: CASSLGQPGRNTIYF.

The chain recombines TRBV11-3 with TRBJ1-2; 11 bases align to TRBD1. The CDR3 is 17 residues long. Germline V gene data show CDR1 as SGHNT and CDR2 as YENEEA. The junction had 8 bases not matched to a gene; V was cut back by 1 base and J by 4 bases. In DNA, the CDR3 is TGTGCCAGCAGCTTAGCCGGGACAGGGGGAAATAGCTATGGCTACACCTTC. Amino acid sequence: CASSLAGTGGNSYGYTF.

CDR3 amino acids: CASSLSPQGANTGELFF. The CDR3 bases are TGCGCCAGCAGCTTGAGCCCCCAGGGCGCGAACACCGGGGAGCTGTTTTTT. The rearrangement links TRBV5-1 to TRBJ2-2, with D possibly being TRBD1 (5 bases). The V gene lost 1 base and the J gene lost 0 bases, with 13 bases spanning the gap. The length of the CDR3 is 17 residues. Per germline, CDR1 SGHRS and CDR2 YFSETQ.

This clone showed up just once. The gene calls are TRBV19 and TRBJ1-3; 10 bases align to TRBD1. Trimming took 6 bases from V and 2 from J; bases not matched to a gene: 1. Germline CDR1 LNHDA, CDR2 SQIVND (reference sequence). The CDR3 is 14 amino acids. In nucleotides, the CDR3 is TGTGCCAGTAGGACAGGGGGCGCTGGAAACACCATATATTTT. Protein: CASRTGGAGNTIYF.

The rearrangement links TRBV7-6 to TRBJ1-3; the D gene is possibly TRBD1 (6 bases). The ends were cut back, 2 bases at V and 0 bases at J, with 11 bases in the middle. The germline V gene encodes CDR1 SGHVS and CDR2 FNYEAQ. The CDR3 is 16 amino acids. The chain's CDR3 is CASSLTQGLSGNTIYF. The DNA for the CDR3 is TGTGCCAGCAGCTTAACTCAGGGGCTCTCTGGAAACACCATATATTTT.

The genes are TRBV30 and TRBJ2-7; 8 positions match TRBD2. In germline, CDR1 is GTSNPN, CDR2 SVGIG (reference sequence). This CDR3 spans 15 amino acids. V lost 6 bases, J lost 3 bases, and 13 bases stayed unmatched. In nucleotides, the CDR3 is TGTGCCTGCGCCCCCCGCCGGACTAGCTTCTACGAGCAGTACTTC. It yields the protein CACAPRRTSFYEQYF.

The chain is built from TRBV4-2 and TRBJ1-3, with D unclear. Looked up from germline, CDR1 is LGHNA and CDR2 is YNFKEQ. This CDR3 is built from 17 residues. With 0 bases removed from V and 3 bases from J, the gap between germline ends came to 15 bases. The CDR3 reads CASSQDRVRDFGNTIYF. DNA for the CDR3: TGTGCCAGCAGCCAAGATCGGGTGCGGGATTTTGGAAACACCATATATTTT.

The chain links TRBV3-1 (or the pseudogene TRBV3-2) to TRBJ2-1, with D perhaps matching TRBD1 (5 bases). Per the germline V gene, CDR1 is LGHDT and CDR2 is YNNKEL (reference sequence). The CDR3 runs to 16 residues. The ends were cut back, 4 bases at V and 0 bases at J, with 13 bases in the middle. CDR3 protein: CASSLRQWSSYNEQFF. CDR3 sequence (DNA): TGTGCCAGCAGCCTTAGACAGTGGAGCTCCTACAATGAGCAGTTCTTC.